These T cell receptor beta chains were read from a single sample in a study of blood T cell repertoires in COVID-19. Profiling relied on immunoSEQ multiplex PCR, and the TCRdb table lists in-frame clones only, not all of them. The sample lists some 270,000 clones, 85% to 90% occurring once. The material sequenced was PBMCs or T cells enriched from blood (not recorded which). The receptors here all came from a woman aged 60-70 years who had recovered from COVID-19. Each CDR3 is given with its conserved first and last residue. Each record gives: clone size, V gene, J gene, D gene, CDR3 protein, CDR3 DNA. A D gene is named only where the DNA matches it firmly. Size values are once, few and many counts, or a class for expanded clones, and some rows have none.

abundance: .; v_gene: TRBV6-5; j_gene: TRBJ1-4; d_gene: .; CDR3aa: CASSYREWEEKLFF; CDR3nt: TGTGCCAGCAGTTACAGGGAATGGGAGGAAAAACTGTTTTTT
abundance: .; v_gene: TRBV29-1; j_gene: TRBJ1-1; d_gene: .; CDR3aa: CSVEDHGVEAFF; CDR3nt: TGCAGCGTTGAAGATCACGGAGTTGAAGCTTTCTTT
abundance: few; v_gene: TRBV2; j_gene: TRBJ2-3; d_gene: .; CDR3aa: CASSGRVGGTDTQYF; CDR3nt: TGTGCCAGCAGTGGCCGCGTCGGTGGCACAGATACGCAGTATTTT
abundance: once; v_gene: TRBV30; j_gene: TRBJ1-1; d_gene: .; CDR3aa: CAWSMNTEAFF; CDR3nt: TGTGCCTGGAGCATGAACACTGAAGCTTTCTTT
abundance: once; v_gene: TRBV6-1; j_gene: TRBJ2-3; d_gene: TRBD1; CDR3aa: CASSEAGMRGLFTDTQYF; CDR3nt: TGTGCCAGCAGTGAAGCGGGGATGAGGGGGCTTTTCACAGATACGCAGTATTTT
abundance: .; v_gene: TRBV3-1/TRBV3-2; j_gene: TRBJ2-1; d_gene: TRBD2; CDR3aa: CASSPRPGLAGNNEQFF; CDR3nt: TGTGCCAGCAGCCCCCGACCGGGACTAGCGGGGAACAATGAGCAGTTCTTC
abundance: .; v_gene: TRBV27; j_gene: TRBJ2-2; d_gene: .; CDR3aa: CASMEESRGGELFF; CDR3nt: TGTGCCAGCATGGAGGAAAGTAGAGGGGGGGAGCTGTTTTTT
abundance: .; v_gene: TRBV6-5; j_gene: TRBJ2-3; d_gene: TRBD2; CDR3aa: CASSFSGASTDTQYF; CDR3nt: TGTGCCAGCAGTTTCAGCGGGGCTAGCACAGATACGCAGTATTTT
abundance: .; v_gene: TRBV5-1; j_gene: TRBJ2-3; d_gene: TRBD1; CDR3aa: CASSLGQGAGDTQYF; CDR3nt: TGCGCCAGCAGCTTGGGGCAGGGGGCGGGAGATACGCAGTATTTT
abundance: .; v_gene: TRBV11-2; j_gene: TRBJ1-3; d_gene: .; CDR3aa: CASSLNQGTGNTIYF; CDR3nt: TGTGCCAGCAGCCTTAATCAGGGAACAGGAAACACCATATATTTT
abundance: once; v_gene: TRBV10-3; j_gene: TRBJ1-1; d_gene: TRBD1; CDR3aa: CAITVTGGTEAFF; CDR3nt: TGTGCCATCACTGTAACAGGGGGCACTGAAGCTTTCTTT
abundance: .; v_gene: TRBV30; j_gene: TRBJ2-5; d_gene: .; CDR3aa: CAWSPGAQETQYF; CDR3nt: TGTGCCTGGAGTCCGGGAGCCCAAGAGACCCAGTACTTC
abundance: .; v_gene: TRBV24-1; j_gene: TRBJ2-7; d_gene: .; CDR3aa: CATSDLGSDARSSYEQYF; CDR3nt: TGTGCCACCAGTGATTTGGGTAGCGACGCCCGGAGCTCCTACGAGCAGTACTTC
abundance: .; v_gene: TRBV6-5; j_gene: TRBJ2-6; d_gene: .; CDR3aa: CASRSTGANVLTF; CDR3nt: TGTGCCAGCAGATCGACAGGGGCCAACGTCCTGACTTTC
abundance: .; v_gene: TRBV9; j_gene: TRBJ1-5; d_gene: .; CDR3aa: CASSDGTLNQPQHF; CDR3nt: TGTGCCAGCAGCGATGGGACTCTGAATCAGCCCCAGCATTTT
abundance: .; v_gene: TRBV28; j_gene: TRBJ2-3; d_gene: .; CDR3aa: CASSYRPGVGTDTQYF; CDR3nt: TGTGCCAGCAGTTATCGTCCGGGAGTGGGAACAGATACGCAGTATTTT
abundance: .; v_gene: TRBV3-1/TRBV3-2; j_gene: TRBJ2-7; d_gene: TRBD2; CDR3aa: CASSQVSGRLYEQYF; CDR3nt: TGTGCCAGCAGCCAAGTTAGCGGGAGGCTCTACGAGCAGTACTTC
abundance: .; v_gene: TRBV28; j_gene: TRBJ2-7; d_gene: TRBD2; CDR3aa: CASSPSGVPPYEQYF; CDR3nt: TGTGCCAGCAGCCCTAGCGGGGTGCCCCCCTACGAGCAGTACTTC
abundance: .; v_gene: TRBV6-5; j_gene: TRBJ2-1; d_gene: TRBD2; CDR3aa: CASTLRGGTHNEQFF; CDR3nt: TGTGCCAGCACCCTACGGGGGGGCACCCACAATGAGCAGTTCTTC
abundance: .; v_gene: TRBV15; j_gene: TRBJ2-1; d_gene: TRBD2; CDR3aa: CATMMSGRSSYNEQFF; CDR3nt: TGTGCCACGATGATGAGCGGGAGGAGTTCCTACAATGAGCAGTTCTTC
abundance: .; v_gene: TRBV30; j_gene: TRBJ2-5; d_gene: .; CDR3aa: CAWTGAKTQYF; CDR3nt: TGTGCCTGGACAGGGGCGAAGACCCAGTACTTC
abundance: .; v_gene: TRBV6-5; j_gene: TRBJ1-6; d_gene: .; CDR3aa: CASSYAGNNSPLHF; CDR3nt: TGTGCCAGCAGTTACGCGGGTAATAATTCACCCCTCCACTTT
abundance: .; v_gene: TRBV18; j_gene: TRBJ1-6; d_gene: TRBD1; CDR3aa: CASSSTTGGAGFSPLHF; CDR3nt: TGTGCCAGCTCATCTACTACAGGGGGGGCAGGATTTTCACCCCTCCACTTT
abundance: .; v_gene: TRBV25-1; j_gene: TRBJ1-1; d_gene: .; CDR3aa: CASSARLGTEAFF; CDR3nt: TGTGCCAGCAGTGCCCGACTAGGGACTGAAGCTTTCTTT
abundance: .; v_gene: TRBV5-1; j_gene: TRBJ1-6; d_gene: TRBD1; CDR3aa: CASSSQIGQGSSPLHF; CDR3nt: TGCGCCAGCAGCTCCCAAATCGGACAGGGTAGTTCACCCCTCCACTTT
abundance: few; v_gene: TRBV6-5; j_gene: TRBJ2-7; d_gene: TRBD1; CDR3aa: CASRTGFHEQYF; CDR3nt: TGTGCCAGCAGGACAGGGTTCCACGAGCAGTACTTC
abundance: .; v_gene: TRBV7-3; j_gene: TRBJ1-2; d_gene: .; CDR3aa: CASSLGGYYGYTF; CDR3nt: TGTGCCAGCAGCTTAGGCGGCTACTATGGCTACACCTTC
abundance: .; v_gene: TRBV5-1; j_gene: TRBJ2-2; d_gene: .; CDR3aa: CASSLSGAVWNTGELFF; CDR3nt: TGCGCCAGCAGCTTGTCAGGGGCCGTTTGGAACACCGGGGAGCTGTTTTTT
abundance: .; v_gene: TRBV11-3; j_gene: TRBJ2-7; d_gene: .; CDR3aa: CASSWARAYEQYF; CDR3nt: TGTGCCAGCAGCTGGGCTCGAGCCTACGAGCAGTACTTC
abundance: few; v_gene: TRBV24-1; j_gene: TRBJ1-1; d_gene: TRBD1; CDR3aa: CATSDGTDTEAFF; CDR3nt: TGTGCCACCAGTGATGGGACAGACACTGAAGCTTTCTTT
abundance: once; v_gene: TRBV28; j_gene: TRBJ1-1; d_gene: .; CDR3aa: CASSSGGVNTEAFF; CDR3nt: TGTGCCAGCAGCTCTGGGGGGGTGAACACTGAAGCTTTCTTT
abundance: .; v_gene: TRBV21-1; j_gene: TRBJ1-2; d_gene: .; CDR3aa: CASGLVRGYGYTF; CDR3nt: TGTGCCAGCGGACTCGTTAGGGGGTATGGCTACACCTTC
abundance: .; v_gene: TRBV7-3; j_gene: TRBJ2-2; d_gene: .; CDR3aa: CASSSLVSGELFF; CDR3nt: TGTGCCAGCAGCTCCTTAGTCTCCGGGGAGCTGTTTTTT
abundance: .; v_gene: TRBV7-3; j_gene: TRBJ2-5; d_gene: TRBD1; CDR3aa: CASSLLGQSQETQYF; CDR3nt: TGTGCCAGCAGCTTATTGGGACAGAGTCAAGAGACCCAGTACTTC
abundance: .; v_gene: TRBV6-5; j_gene: TRBJ2-7; d_gene: .; CDR3aa: CASSYNGLHRVREQYF; CDR3nt: TGTGCCAGCAGTTACAATGGACTCCACAGGGTGCGCGAGCAGTACTTC
abundance: once; v_gene: TRBV27; j_gene: TRBJ1-1; d_gene: .; CDR3aa: CASSPPGKNTEAFF; CDR3nt: TGTGCCAGCAGTCCACCCGGGAAGAACACTGAAGCTTTCTTT